This TCR beta chain was retrieved from a study of shared clonotypes between healthy human individuals. Study information: A donor's plate count was three for CD4 naive and three for CD4 memory; CD8 naive had two and CD8 memory one.

CDR1 and CDR2 from the germline V gene are MNHEY and SMNVEV (reference sequence). There are 12 residues in the CDR3. Deletions cut 3 bases from V and 8 bases from J, with 10 bases between. Here immunoSEQ multiplex PCR was the method, and the copy in TCRdb shows in-frame clones only, minus some. Here the sample spans roughly 380,000 clones, approximately 96% being singletons. V and J are TRBV27 and TRBJ1-2, with D tentatively TRBD1 (5 bases). This receptor was identified in a man aged 25 to 45 in good health. The sequencing sample was made of memory CD8+ T cells sorted from blood. Specified subset: CD45RO+ cells pooled with CCR7-negative TemRA cells. The DNA of the CDR3 is TGTGCCAGCAGTTTGGGGGTGGGGGGCTACACCTTC. Its translation is CASSLGVGGYTF.